What follows are 8 T cell receptor beta chains derived from one specimen sequenced in a study of blood T cell repertoires in COVID-19 (dated by TCRdb to between 2020 and 2021). The library was generated by the immunoSEQ multiplex PCR assay. The immuneACCESS repertoire file appears here via TCRdb, limited to in-frame rearrangements. These files lack a portion of the clones; in checked studies, under half of the deficit traces to unresolved V genes, and the cause of the others is not known. This sample is represented by tens of thousands of clones; 70% to 85% of them were singletons. About 11% of the sample goes to the ten largest clones. Source material: peripheral blood. The receptor source for this set is a man in his sixties or seventies with acute or convalescent COVID-19.

V gene TRBV14 combines with J gene TRBJ1-2, with TRBD1 matching over 7 bases. Germline CDR1 is SGHDN and CDR2 is FVKESK. The CDR3 spans 15 residues. The V segment lost 7 bases and the J segment 1 base; nucleotides outside the gene matches: 9. The CDR3 bases are TGTGCCAGCACCCCGAACCGGACAGGTAACTATGGCTACACCTTC. It encodes CASTPNRTGNYGYTF.

Remarks on this clone: Other nucleotide sequences from this sample produce the same CDR3. V usage is TRBV2 and J usage is TRBJ2-6, with a possible D match to TRBD2 (7 bases). Trimming removed 8 bases from V and 4 bases from J, with 12 bases in between. The CDR3 covers 14 residues. Germline CDR1 is SNHLY and CDR2 is FYNNEI. CDR3 region: CASGRGAGANVLTF. CDR3 DNA: TGTGCCAGCGGGAGGGGGGCGGGGGCCAACGTCCTGACTTTC. Filled out from reference TRBV2 and TRBJ2-6, the complete variable domain reads EPEVTQTPSHQVTQMGQEVILRCVPISNHLYFYWYRQILGQKVEFLVSFYNNEISEKSEIFDDQFSVERPDGSNFTLKIRSTKLEDSAMYFCASGRGAGANVLTFGAGSRLTVL.

The gene calls are TRBV2 and TRBJ1-1; 9 bases fit TRBD1. V was clipped by 5 bases and J by 3 bases; unmatched bases: 4. CDR3 length equals 14 residues. CDR1 is SNHLY and CDR2 is FYNNEI in the germline V gene. The CDR3 region has the DNA TGTGCCAGCAGTCTCGGGACAGGGTACACTGAAGCTTTCTTT. As protein: CASSLGTGYTEAFF.

V is TRBV5-5 and J is TRBJ1-2; D is perhaps TRBD1 (5 bases). The CDR3 extends over 13 amino acids. Germline CDR1 SGHKS, CDR2 YYEKEE (reference sequence). V was cut by 2 bases and J by 3 bases, with 8 bases left in between. In DNA form, the CDR3 reads TGTGCCAGCAGCTTTGACAGACACTATGGCTACACCTTC. It is translated as CASSFDRHYGYTF.

This clone was counted a single time. The V call is TRBV12-3 or TRBV12-4, the J call TRBJ1-1; 8 positions agree with TRBD1. This CDR3 spans 13 amino acids. Trimming at V came to 5 bases and at J to 5 bases, leaving 4 bases not matched to a gene. In nucleotides, the CDR3 is TGTGCCAGCAGTGGATGGGACAGGACTGAAGCTTTCTTT. Translation: CASSGWDRTEAFF.

The J gene is TRBJ1-1, the V gene TRBV7-9; D gene ambiguous. The CDR3 covers 14 residues. Germline CDR1 reads SEHNR; CDR2 reads FQNEAQ (reference sequence). V lost 0 bases and J 2 bases, leaving 7 bases between the germline ends. The CDR3 reads CASSLAQANTEAFF. The CDR3 DNA reads TGTGCCAGCAGCTTAGCCCAGGCCAACACTGAAGCTTTCTTT.

This clone occurred once. V gene TRBV27 combines with J gene TRBJ1-1, with a possible D match to TRBD1 (5 bases). V lost 3 bases to trimming and J lost 1 base, with 12 bases between them. Germline V gene lookup returns CDR1 MNHEY and CDR2 SMNVEV (reference sequence). This CDR3 has 15 amino acids. The CDR3 spells CASSLGGWENTEAFF. Here the CDR3 DNA reads TGTGCCAGCAGTTTGGGGGGGTGGGAGAACACTGAAGCTTTCTTT.

This chain links TRBV6-6 with TRBJ1-2; possible D gene TRBD1, 6 bases. The V gene's germline CDR1 is MNHNY and CDR2 SVGAGI (reference sequence). Trimming removed 10 bases from V and 4 bases from J, with 16 bases in between. The CDR3 covers 13 residues. CDR3 region: CATLPGDGYGYTF. In DNA, the CDR3 is TGTGCCACCCTTCCAGGGGACGGCTATGGCTACACCTTC.